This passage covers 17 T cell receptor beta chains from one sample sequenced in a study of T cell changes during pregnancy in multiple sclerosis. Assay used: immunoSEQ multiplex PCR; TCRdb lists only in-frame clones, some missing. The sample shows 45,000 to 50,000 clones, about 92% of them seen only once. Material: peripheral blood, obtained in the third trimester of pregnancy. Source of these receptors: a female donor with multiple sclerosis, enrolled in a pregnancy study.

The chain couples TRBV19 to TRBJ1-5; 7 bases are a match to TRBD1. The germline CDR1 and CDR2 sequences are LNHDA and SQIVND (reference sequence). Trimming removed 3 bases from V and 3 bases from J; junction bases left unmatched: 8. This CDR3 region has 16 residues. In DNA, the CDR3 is TGTGCCAGTAGTATTCCGACAGGGAGCAACAATCAGCCCCAGCATTTT. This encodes CASSIPTGSNNQPQHF.

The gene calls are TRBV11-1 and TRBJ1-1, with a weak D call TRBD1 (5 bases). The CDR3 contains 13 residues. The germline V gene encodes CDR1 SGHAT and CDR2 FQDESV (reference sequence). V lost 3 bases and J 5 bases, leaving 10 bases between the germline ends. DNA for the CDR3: TGTGCCAGCAGCTTCCCAGGGAATACTGAAGCTTTCTTT. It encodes CASSFPGNTEAFF.

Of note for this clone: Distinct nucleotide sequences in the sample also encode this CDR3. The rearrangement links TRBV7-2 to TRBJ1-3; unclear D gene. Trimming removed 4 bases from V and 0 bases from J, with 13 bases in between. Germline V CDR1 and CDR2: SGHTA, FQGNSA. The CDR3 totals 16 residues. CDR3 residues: CASSSTGSSSGNTIYF. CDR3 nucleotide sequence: TGTGCCAGCAGCTCGACGGGGTCCAGCTCTGGAAACACCATATATTTT.

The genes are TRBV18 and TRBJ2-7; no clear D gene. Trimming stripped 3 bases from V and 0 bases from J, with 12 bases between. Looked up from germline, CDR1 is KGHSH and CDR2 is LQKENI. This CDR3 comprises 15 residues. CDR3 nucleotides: TGTGCCAGCTCACCGAGAGCAGGTAGCTCCTACGAGCAGTACTTC. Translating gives CASSPRAGSSYEQYF.

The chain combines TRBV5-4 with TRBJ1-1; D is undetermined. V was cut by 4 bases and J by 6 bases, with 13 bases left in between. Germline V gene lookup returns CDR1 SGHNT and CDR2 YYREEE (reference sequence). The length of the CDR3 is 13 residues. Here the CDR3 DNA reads TGTGCCAGCAGCCCCGCGCTGGGCGCTGAAGCTTTCTTT. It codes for CASSPALGAEAFF.

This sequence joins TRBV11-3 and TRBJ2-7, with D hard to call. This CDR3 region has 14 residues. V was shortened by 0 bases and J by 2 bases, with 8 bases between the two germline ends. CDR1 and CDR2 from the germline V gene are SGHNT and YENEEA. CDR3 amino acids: CASSLDAATYEQYF. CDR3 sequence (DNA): TGTGCCAGCAGCTTAGATGCGGCTACCTACGAGCAGTACTTC.

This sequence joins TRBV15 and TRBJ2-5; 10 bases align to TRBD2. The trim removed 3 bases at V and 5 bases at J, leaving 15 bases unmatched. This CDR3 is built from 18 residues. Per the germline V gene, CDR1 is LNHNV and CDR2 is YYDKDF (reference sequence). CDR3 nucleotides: TGTGCCACCAGCAGTGACCCTCTCCTAGCGGGAGTTGCGGAGACCCAGTACTTC. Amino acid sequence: CATSSDPLLAGVAETQYF.

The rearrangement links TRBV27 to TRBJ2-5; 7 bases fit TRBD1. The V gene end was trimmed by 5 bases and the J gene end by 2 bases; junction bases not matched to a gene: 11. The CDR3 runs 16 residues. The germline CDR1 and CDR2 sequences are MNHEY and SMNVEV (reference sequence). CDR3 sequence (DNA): TGTGCCAGCAGTGGCTACGGGACAGACACACAAGAGACCCAGTACTTC. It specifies CASSGYGTDTQETQYF.

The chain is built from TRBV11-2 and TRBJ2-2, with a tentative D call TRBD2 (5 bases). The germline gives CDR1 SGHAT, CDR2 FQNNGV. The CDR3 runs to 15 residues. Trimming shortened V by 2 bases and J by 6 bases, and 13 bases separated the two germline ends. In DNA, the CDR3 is TGTGCCAGCAGCTTACGTGGACTCGCTGCCGGGGAGCTGTTTTTT. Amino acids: CASSLRGLAAGELFF. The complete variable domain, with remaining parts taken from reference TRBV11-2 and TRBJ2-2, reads EAGVAQSPRYKIIEKRQSVAFWCNPISGHATLYWYQQILGQGPKLLIQFQNNGVVDDSQLPKDRFSAERLKGVDSTLKIQPAKLEDSAVYLCASSLRGLAAGELFFGEGSRLTVL.

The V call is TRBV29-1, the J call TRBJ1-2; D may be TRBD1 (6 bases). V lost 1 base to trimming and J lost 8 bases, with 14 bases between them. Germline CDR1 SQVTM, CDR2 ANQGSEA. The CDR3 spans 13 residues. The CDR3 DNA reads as TGCAGCGTTGAAGGAACAGGGTCGTACGGCTACACCTTC. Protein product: CSVEGTGSYGYTF.

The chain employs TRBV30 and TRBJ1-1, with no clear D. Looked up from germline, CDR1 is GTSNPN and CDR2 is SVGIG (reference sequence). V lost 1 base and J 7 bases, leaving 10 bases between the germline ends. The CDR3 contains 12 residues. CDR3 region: CAWSASSGEAFF. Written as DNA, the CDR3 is TGTGCCTGGAGTGCTAGCTCCGGTGAAGCTTTCTTT.

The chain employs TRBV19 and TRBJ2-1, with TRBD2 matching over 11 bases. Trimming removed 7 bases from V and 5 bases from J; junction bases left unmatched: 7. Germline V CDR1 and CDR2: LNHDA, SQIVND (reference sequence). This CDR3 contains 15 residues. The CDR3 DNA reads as TGTGCCAGTACCCCGGGGACTAGCGGTCACAATGAGCAGTTCTTC. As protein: CASTPGTSGHNEQFF.

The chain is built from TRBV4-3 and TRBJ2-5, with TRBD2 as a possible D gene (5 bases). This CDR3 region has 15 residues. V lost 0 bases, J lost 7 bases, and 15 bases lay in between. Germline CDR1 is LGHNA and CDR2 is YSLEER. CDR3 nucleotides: TGCGCCAGCAGCCAAGATCGGACTCCCGGAGGGACCCAGTACTTC. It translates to CASSQDRTPGGTQYF.

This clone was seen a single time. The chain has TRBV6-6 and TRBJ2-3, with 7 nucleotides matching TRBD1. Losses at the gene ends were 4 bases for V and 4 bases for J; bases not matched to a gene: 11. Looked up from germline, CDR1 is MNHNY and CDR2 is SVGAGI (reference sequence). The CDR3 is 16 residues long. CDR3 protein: CASSSPRQGWADTQYF. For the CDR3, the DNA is TGTGCCAGCAGTTCCCCCCGACAGGGTTGGGCAGATACGCAGTATTTT.

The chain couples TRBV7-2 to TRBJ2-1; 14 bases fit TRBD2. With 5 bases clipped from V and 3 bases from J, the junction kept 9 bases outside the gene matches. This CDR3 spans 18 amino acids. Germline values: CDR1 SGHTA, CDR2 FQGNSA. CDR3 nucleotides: TGTGCCAGCAGCCTTGGGACTAGCGGGAGTTGGGGCTACAATGAGCAGTTCTTC. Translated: CASSLGTSGSWGYNEQFF.

CDR3 in amino acids: CASSIRTDFRLEQYF. The CDR3 region has the DNA TGTGCCAGCAGCATTCGGACAGACTTTCGACTCGAGCAGTACTTC. This chain uses TRBV7-6 with TRBJ2-7, with a possible D match to TRBD1 (6 bases). Trimming took off 5 bases at V and 6 bases at J, with 20 bases between the two ends. The length of the CDR3 is 15 residues. CDR1 SGHVS and CDR2 FNYEAQ come from the germline V gene.

CDR3: CSVGHGQETQYF. CDR3 in DNA: TGCAGCGTTGGTCACGGCCAAGAGACCCAGTACTTC. The rearrangement uses TRBV29-1 and TRBJ2-5, with D uncertain. V lost 4 bases and J lost 1, with 7 bases in between. This CDR3 is 12 amino acids long. CDR1 and CDR2 (germline): SQVTM, ANQGSEA.